A selection of T cell receptor beta chains follows, all from one sample in a study of T cell responses to AZD1222 COVID-19 vaccine. Assay used: immunoSEQ multiplex PCR; TCRdb lists only in-frame clones, some missing. The sample lists about 140,000 clones, 89% seen once, with about 3% in the top ten. The source material was peripheral blood, sampled on day 0 of AZD1222 vaccination. Source of these receptors: an adult in good health. CDR3s include the opening cysteine and the closing phenylalanine or tryptophan. The D gene is left open where the match is weak. Clone sizes are given selectively: once, few, many, or a class where the clone is expanded.

>NA|NA|TRBJ2-7|TRBV6-4
TGTGCCAGCGTTCGGGACAAGGGAGGCACCTACGAGCAGTACTTC
CASVRDKGGTYEQYF
>NA|NA|TRBJ1-1|TRBV5-1
TGCGCCAGCAGCTGGGGTTCGGACACTGAAGCTTTCTTT
CASSWGSDTEAFF
>NA|NA|TRBJ1-5|TRBV28
TGTGCCCTGGCGCCGGGACCCAATCAGCCCCAGCATTTT
CALAPGPNQPQHF
>TRBD1|NA|TRBJ1-5|TRBV7-2
TGTGCCAGCAGCGCCTGGACAGGGGGAAGTCAGCCCCAGCATTTT
CASSAWTGGSQPQHF
>NA|NA|TRBJ1-2|TRBV4-3
TGCGCCAGCAGCCAAGATTACGGAGCCTTCTATGGCTACACCTTC
CASSQDYGAFYGYTF
>TRBD1|NA|TRBJ1-6|TRBV19
TGTGCCAGTACCCCAAGACAGGGGAATTCACCCCTCCACTTT
CASTPRQGNSPLHF
>TRBD1|NA|TRBJ1-2|TRBV27
TGTGCCAGCAGTTTACAGGCAGGGGGCCATGGCTACACCTTC
CASSLQAGGHGYTF
>TRBD1|NA|TRBJ1-2|TRBV3-1/TRBV3-2
TGTGCCAGCAGCCCCAGGGGGGGGACCAACTATGGCTACACCTTC
CASSPRGGTNYGYTF
>TRBD1|NA|TRBJ2-5|TRBV7-2
TGTGCCAGCAGCACTTATCCCGGGACAGAGGAAGGAGAGACCCAGTACTTC
CASSTYPGTEEGETQYF
>TRBD1|NA|TRBJ1-2|TRBV10-3
TGTGCCATCAGGGAAGGACAGGGGGCGAAGGGCTACACCTTC
CAIREGQGAKGYTF
>NA|NA|TRBJ1-2|TRBV6-5
TGTGCCAGCAGGCTTACCGGGACATCGGATGGCTACACCTTC
CASRLTGTSDGYTF
>NA|NA|TRBJ2-5|TRBV5-1
TGCGCCAGCAGCTTGGAGATCGGGCCCGCTGGGGAGACCCAGTACTTC
CASSLEIGPAGETQYF
>NA|NA|TRBJ2-6|TRBV4-1
TGCGCCAGCAGCCAAGAAACCTCTGGGGCCAACGTCCTGACTTTC
CASSQETSGANVLTF
>NA|few|TRBJ1-5|TRBV5-4
TGTGCCAGCAGCTTGAATGTTTGGATTAGCAATCAGCCCCAGCATTTT
CASSLNVWISNQPQHF
>NA|NA|TRBJ1-1|TRBV5-6
TGTGCCAGCAGCTTAGGAACCCCTGAAGCTTTCTTT
CASSLGTPEAFF
>NA|once|TRBJ2-2|TRBV5-1
TGCGCCAGCAGCTTGGCTACAACGAACACCGGGGAGCTGTTTTTT
CASSLATTNTGELFF
>NA|once|TRBJ1-3|TRBV7-2
TGTGCCAGCAGCCCGGGGACTGTTGGAAACACCATATATTTT
CASSPGTVGNTIYF
>NA|once|TRBJ2-7|TRBV6-5
TGTGCCAGCAATAAACAGGGATACGAGCAGTACTTC
CASNKQGYEQYF
>NA|NA|TRBJ1-3|TRBV3-1/TRBV3-2
TGTGCCAGCAGCCAAGGGGGAAACACCATATATTTT
CASSQGGNTIYF
>NA|NA|TRBJ1-6|TRBV28
TGTGCCACCGGGACTTCGGCTTCACCCCTCCACTTT
CATGTSASPLHF
>NA|NA|TRBJ2-7|TRBV6-5
TGTGCCAGCAGTCCCCCGGGGGCCTTCTACGAGCAGTACTTC
CASSPPGAFYEQYF
>TRBD1|NA|TRBJ2-2|TRBV5-5
TGTGCCAGCAGCTTGACCTCCACGACAGGGCTCGTCGGGGAGCTGTTTTTT
CASSLTSTTGLVGELFF
>NA|NA|TRBJ2-7|TRBV7-2
TGTGCCAGCAGCCCCCGGGGCAGGATAAGCGAGCAGTACTTC
CASSPRGRISEQYF
>NA|NA|TRBJ2-7|TRBV3-1/TRBV3-2
TGTGCCAGCAGCCAAGTTAAATACGAGCAGTACTTC
CASSQVKYEQYF
>TRBD1|NA|TRBJ1-2|TRBV7-8
TGTGCCAGCAGCCACGACGGGACAGCAGAAAGGGCGGCGTCGGGGAAGTATGGCTACACCTTC
CASSHDGTAERAASGKYGYTF
>TRBD1|NA|TRBJ2-7|TRBV6-2/TRBV6-3
TGTGCCAGCAGTTCCTTCGGGGGGACAGGGAGCCACGAGCAGTACTTC
CASSSFGGTGSHEQYF
>NA|NA|TRBJ2-1|TRBV6-5
TGTGCCAGCAGTTACCAGCAGTTAAGACATGAGCAGTTCTTC
CASSYQQLRHEQFF
>NA|NA|TRBJ2-5|TRBV7-2
TGTGCCAGCAGCTTAGCGCTTGGGGGGGGGCCGGTTATAGAGACCCAGTACTTC
CASSLALGGGPVIETQYF
>NA|NA|TRBJ1-6|TRBV30
TGTGCCTTAGCCCCATCCTATAATTCACCCCTCCACTTT
CALAPSYNSPLHF
>NA|NA|TRBJ2-7|TRBV13
TGTGCCAGCAGCTCAACGCTAGAGGCCTCGAGCTCCTACGAGCAGTACTTC
CASSSTLEASSSYEQYF
>NA|NA|TRBJ2-2|TRBV5-1
TGCGCCAGCAGCTTGGCGGGGGACAGAGGGAACACCGGGGAGCTGTTTTTT
CASSLAGDRGNTGELFF
>NA|NA|TRBJ2-5|TRBV18
TGTGCCAGCTCACCGCTGCCTGGGGGAGACGAGACCCAGTACTTC
CASSPLPGGDETQYF
>NA|NA|TRBJ1-2|TRBV19
TGTGCCAGTAGTAATAACTATGGCTACACCTTC
CASSNNYGYTF
>NA|NA|TRBJ1-6|TRBV7-3
TGTGCCAGCAGCTTACAGGGAGGGTTCAGATCACCCCTCCACTTT
CASSLQGGFRSPLHF
>NA|NA|TRBJ2-3|TRBV6-2/TRBV6-3
TGTGCCAGCAGTTATCTCGCGAGGGCCGGGGAAGATACGCAGTATTTT
CASSYLARAGEDTQYF
>NA|NA|TRBJ1-6|TRBV5-8
TGTGCCAGCAGCTTGTCACAGCTTAATTCACCCCTCCACTTT
CASSLSQLNSPLHF
>NA|NA|TRBJ1-1|TRBV7-9
TGTGCCAGCAGCATGAACACTGAAGCTTTCTTT
CASSMNTEAFF
>NA|NA|TRBJ2-3|TRBV5-1
TGCGCCAGCAGCCCCGGAGTCGGGGGCCCCACAGATACGCAGTATTTT
CASSPGVGGPTDTQYF
>NA|NA|TRBJ1-6|TRBV2
TGTGCCAGCAGTGAAGGGTGGGGGTCCATGTCACCCCTCCACTTT
CASSEGWGSMSPLHF
>NA|few|TRBJ1-3|TRBV7-2
TGTGCCAGCAGCTCTGACAGGGGAAACACCATATATTTT
CASSSDRGNTIYF
>NA|NA|TRBJ2-6|TRBV2
TGTGCCAGCAGCTCCCTCACAGGGCCCTCTGGGGCCAACGTCCTGACTTTC
CASSSLTGPSGANVLTF
>TRBD2|NA|TRBJ2-3|TRBV11-1
TGTGCCAGCAGCCAAAGCGGGGGGAAGCAGTATTTT
CASSQSGGKQYF
>NA|NA|TRBJ2-3|TRBV6-4
TGTGCCAGCAGTGCTGGCGGCGCTTCGACAGATACGCAGTATTTT
CASSAGGASTDTQYF
>NA|NA|TRBJ1-4|TRBV5-1
TGCGCCAGCAGCTTACAGGGAGCAACTAATGAAAAACTGTTTTTT
CASSLQGATNEKLFF
>NA|NA|TRBJ2-1|TRBV5-1
TGCGCCAGCAGCTTGTCTAGTCGCCATGAGCAGTTCTTC
CASSLSSRHEQFF
>NA|NA|TRBJ1-1|TRBV14
TGTGCCAGCAGCCCCCCGGGGATGAACACTGAAGCTTTCTTT
CASSPPGMNTEAFF
>TRBD1|NA|TRBJ1-3|TRBV9
TGTGCCAGCAGCCCCCGGGACAGGGTTTATGGAAACACCATATATTTT
CASSPRDRVYGNTIYF
>NA|NA|TRBJ2-1|TRBV9
TGTGCCAGCAGCGTAGAAGGGGGGCCGTACAATGAGCAGTTCTTC
CASSVEGGPYNEQFF